The rows below give T cell receptor beta chains drawn from one sample of a study of blood T cell repertoires in COVID-19. The table came from immunoSEQ multiplex PCR; TCRdb's copy has only in-frame clones and leaves some out. Of approximately 170,000 clones listed, more than 75% were seen once; the top ten hold around 4.8%. Sequencing was carried out using peripheral blood. These receptor sequences come from a man between 18 and 35 years old with COVID-19, enrolled during active disease. Both conserved end residues are part of each CDR3. D genes are given only for firm matches. The listing skips clone size in some rows; elsewhere it reads once, few, many or a size class.

v_gene	j_gene	abundance	d_gene	CDR3nt	CDR3aa
TRBV5-1	TRBJ1-4	.	.	TGCGCCAGCACCACAGGGTCTAATGAAAAACTGTTTTTT	CASTTGSNEKLFF
TRBV27	TRBJ2-3	.	TRBD1	TGTGCCAGCAGCGTCCGGGACAGGGGCACAGATACGCAGTATTTT	CASSVRDRGTDTQYF
TRBV9	TRBJ1-1	.	.	TGTGCCAGCAGCGCCCTTACAGGGACGAACACTGAAGCTTTCTTT	CASSALTGTNTEAFF
TRBV24-1	TRBJ2-1	.	.	TGTGCCACCAGTGATTTCGGGCCGGCGGGTGACAATGAGCAGTTCTTC	CATSDFGPAGDNEQFF
TRBV28	TRBJ2-1	.	TRBD2	TGTGCCAGCAGTTTAATGGCGGAGCCGGGGGGTTGGAATGAGCAGTTCTTC	CASSLMAEPGGWNEQFF
TRBV2	TRBJ1-1	.	TRBD1	TGTGCCAGCAGTGGAGGGACAGGGAACACTGAAGCTTTCTTT	CASSGGTGNTEAFF
TRBV6-5	TRBJ2-7	.	.	TGTGCCAGCAGTTACCGAGGACACCCGCTCGACGAGCAGTACTTC	CASSYRGHPLDEQYF
TRBV18	TRBJ1-1	.	TRBD1	TGTGCCAGCTCACACGGGACAGGGGGCGCGAGTACTGAAGCTTTCTTT	CASSHGTGGASTEAFF
TRBV28	TRBJ2-1	.	TRBD2	TGTGCCAGCGGCGGTGGTCGAGCGGGAGACAATGAGCAGTTCTTC	CASGGGRAGDNEQFF
TRBV6-5	TRBJ2-1	.	TRBD2	TGTGCCAGCAGTTTTGCGGGAGCTACTGAGCAGTTCTTC	CASSFAGATEQFF
TRBV11-3	TRBJ2-3	.	TRBD1	TGTGCCAGCAGCTTAGCCGGGACAGGGGATTCAGATACGCAGTATTTT	CASSLAGTGDSDTQYF
TRBV6-5	TRBJ2-2	once	TRBD2	TGTGCCAGCAGACTGGGACTAGTTGACACCGGGGAGCTGTTTTTT	CASRLGLVDTGELFF
TRBV7-2	TRBJ2-3	.	TRBD1	TGTGCCAGCAGCTTAAGGGGGGGACAGGGGACTAGCACAGATACGCAGTATTTT	CASSLRGGQGTSTDTQYF
TRBV19	TRBJ2-7	.	TRBD1	TGTGCCAGTACCCCGGACAGGGGGGCCTACGAGCAGTACTTC	CASTPDRGAYEQYF
TRBV23-1	TRBJ2-3	.	TRBD2	TGCGCCAGCAGTCGTCCTAGCGGGAGCGTCTCAGATACGCAGTATTTT	CASSRPSGSVSDTQYF
TRBV7-8	TRBJ1-2	few	TRBD1	TGTGCCAGCAGCTTAGCGTCCCGGGACAGGGGTCCTGGCTACACCTTC	CASSLASRDRGPGYTF
TRBV28	TRBJ2-1	.	TRBD2	TGTGCCAGCAGCCGTCGGACTAGCGGGATCAATGAGCAGTTCTTC	CASSRRTSGINEQFF
TRBV6-2/TRBV6-3	TRBJ1-2	.	.	TGTGCCAGCAGTTACCCGCGGGCCCGGTCCTACTATGGCTACACCTTC	CASSYPRARSYYGYTF
TRBV4-3	TRBJ1-4	few	.	TGCGCCAGCAGCCAAGGAGGGGGGGCTTACGAAAAACTGCTTTTT	CASSQGGGAYEKLLF
TRBV6-6	TRBJ2-1	once	TRBD1	TGTGCCAGCCGGGATCAGGGGGATTCTGAGCAGTTCTTC	CASRDQGDSEQFF
TRBV2	TRBJ1-2	.	.	TGTGCCAGCAGAACCGACGCGGGTTTTGGCTACACCTTC	CASRTDAGFGYTF
TRBV5-1	TRBJ1-4	.	.	TGCGCCAGCAGCCCCGGAGGGCAGGAGAGGAGGGCTAATGAAAAACTGCTTTTT	CASSPGGQERRANEKLLF
TRBV9	TRBJ2-1	once	TRBD2	TGTGCCAGCAGCGTAGTTAGGACTAGCTCCATAAGTGAGCAGTTCTTC	CASSVVRTSSISEQFF
TRBV11-3	TRBJ2-7	once	.	TGTGCCAGCAGCTTAGGAGGGGGACACCCTTCCGAGCAGTACTTC	CASSLGGGHPSEQYF
TRBV19	TRBJ2-1	.	.	TGTGCCAGTAGTTTCACCCGGGACATAACATTTAATGAGCAGTTCTTC	CASSFTRDITFNEQFF
TRBV10-1	TRBJ2-1	.	TRBD1	TGCGCCAGCGGGGAGACAGGGGGGAATGAGCAGTTCTTC	CASGETGGNEQFF
TRBV7-3	TRBJ2-3	.	.	TGTGCCAGCAGCGCATCGGGACAGCAGTATTTT	CASSASGQQYF
TRBV30	TRBJ2-7	once	TRBD2	TGTGCCTGGAGTGTTCGGGCTAGCGGGACCTACGAGCAGTACTTC	CAWSVRASGTYEQYF
TRBV5-6	TRBJ1-1	.	TRBD1	TGTGCCAGCAGCTTGTTCGGGACAGGGTTTGAAGCTTTCTTT	CASSLFGTGFEAFF
TRBV7-9	TRBJ2-3	.	TRBD2	TGTGCCAGCAGCCAGGGGACTAGTTGGGATACGCAGTATTTT	CASSQGTSWDTQYF
TRBV15	TRBJ2-3	.	TRBD2	TGTGCCACCAGCGATGAACCGGGACTACTAAGCACAGATACGCAGTATTTT	CATSDEPGLLSTDTQYF
TRBV7-8	TRBJ2-7	.	.	TGTGCCAGCAGCTACTCCACTTACGAGCAGTACTTC	CASSYSTYEQYF
TRBV4-1	TRBJ1-6	.	.	TGCGCCAGCAGCGAAAGACAGGCCACTAATTCACCCCTCCACTTT	CASSERQATNSPLHF
TRBV6-4	TRBJ2-1	.	TRBD1	TGTGCCAGCAGTGAAGTAGGACAGGGGAGGGATGAGCAGTTCTTC	CASSEVGQGRDEQFF
TRBV7-8	TRBJ2-3	once	.	TGTGCCAGCAGCTTAGCGGGGCGGGAAACGCAGTATTTT	CASSLAGRETQYF
TRBV5-6	TRBJ1-5	.	TRBD1	TGTGCCAGCAGCTTAGGAACAGGGGCTCAGCCCCAGCATTTT	CASSLGTGAQPQHF
TRBV5-4	TRBJ2-1	.	.	TGTGCCAGCAGCTTGGGGCAGGGGTGGGACAATGAGCAGTTCTTC	CASSLGQGWDNEQFF
TRBV5-5	TRBJ1-1	.	.	TGTGCCAGCAGCTTGGTCAGGGTCGGCACTGAAGCTTTCTTT	CASSLVRVGTEAFF
TRBV7-8	TRBJ2-7	.	.	TGTGCCAGCAGCTCCCGGGGCTTAGCGGACAGGCGCGCCTACGAGCAGTACTTC	CASSSRGLADRRAYEQYF
TRBV28	TRBJ2-5	.	.	TGTGCCAGCGGAACCTTGGGGGCAGCTCAAGAGACCCAGTACTTC	CASGTLGAAQETQYF
TRBV24-1	TRBJ2-1	.	TRBD2	TGTGCCACCAGTGAGTCGGCTAGCGGGAGAAGCTACAATGAGCAGTTCTTC	CATSESASGRSYNEQFF
TRBV5-1	TRBJ2-3	.	.	TGCGCCAGCAGCTTGGGGTATAGCGCAGATACGCAGTATTTT	CASSLGYSADTQYF
TRBV27	TRBJ2-1	.	.	TGTGCCAGCGTACCAAACAGGCGGGGTAATGAGCAGTTCTTC	CASVPNRRGNEQFF
TRBV5-4	TRBJ2-7	.	.	TGTGCCAGCAGCCTGAGACAGGTTCCTAGGGAGCAGTACTTC	CASSLRQVPREQYF
TRBV20-1	TRBJ1-2	once	.	TGCAGTGCTAGTGGTCCGGGGAACTATGGCTACACCTTC	CSASGPGNYGYTF